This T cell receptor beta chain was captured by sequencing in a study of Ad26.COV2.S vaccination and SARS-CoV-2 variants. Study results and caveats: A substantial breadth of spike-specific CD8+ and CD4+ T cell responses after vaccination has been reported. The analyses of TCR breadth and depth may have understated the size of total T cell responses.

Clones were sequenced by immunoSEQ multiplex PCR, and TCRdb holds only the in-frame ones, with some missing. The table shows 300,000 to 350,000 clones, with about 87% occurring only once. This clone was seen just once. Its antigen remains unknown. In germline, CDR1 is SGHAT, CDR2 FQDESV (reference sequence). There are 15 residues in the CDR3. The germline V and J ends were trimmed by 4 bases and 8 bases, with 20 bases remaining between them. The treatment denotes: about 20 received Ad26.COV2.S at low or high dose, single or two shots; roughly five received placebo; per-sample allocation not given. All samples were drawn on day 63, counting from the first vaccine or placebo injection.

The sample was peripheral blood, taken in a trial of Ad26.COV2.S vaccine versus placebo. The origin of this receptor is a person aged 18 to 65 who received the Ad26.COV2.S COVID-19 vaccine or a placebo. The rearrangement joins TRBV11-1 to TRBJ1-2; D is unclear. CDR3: CASSSVRSGPGGYTF. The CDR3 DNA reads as TGTGCCAGCAGCTCTGTAAGGAGTGGCCCGGGGGGCTACACCTTC.